The 22 T cell receptor beta chains given below trace back to one sample, sequenced in a study of patients and donors after allogeneic stem cell transplantation (dated by TCRdb to 2020 to 2022). Libraries were constructed by RT-PCR. This sample was sequenced with a NextSeq 550. TCRdb cleaned the public reads at Q25 with fastp, built clones with MiXCR and kept in-frame beta chains. Identical CDR3 protein sequences are pooled into one entry, listed with their most common genes and DNA. The sample table records about 960,000 distinct CDR3 sequences; roughly 18% of these occur just once. Around 6% of the sample rests with the top ten. Sequenced: blood, either unsorted or a sorted T cell fraction (not recorded which). Receptors were obtained from a human donor who was either an allogeneic HSCT recipient or a stem cell or donor lymphocyte infusion donor (not recorded which). It is not recorded whose cells these are; they may come from a transplant donor.

This clonotype was counted between two and nine times. The rearrangement joins TRBV20-1 to TRBJ1-2; D is possibly TRBD1 (5 bases). Trimming stripped 2 bases from V and 9 bases from J, with 16 bases between. In germline, CDR1 is DFQATT, CDR2 SNEGSKA (reference sequence). The CDR3 extends over 13 amino acids. The CDR3 sequence is CSARKDIPYRYTF. CDR3 nucleotide sequence: TGCAGTGCTAGAAAGGACATCCCTTATCGCTACACCTTC.

This clonotype was recorded at least ten times. J is TRBJ2-7 and V is TRBV6-5, with a possible D match to TRBD1 (6 bases). The CDR3 has 15 amino acids. V was shortened by 3 bases and J by 0 bases, with 12 bases between the two germline ends. Looked up from germline, CDR1 is MNHEY and CDR2 is SVGAGI. CDR3 in DNA: TGTGCCAGCAGTTATTCGACAGGCGGCTCCTACGAGCAGTACTTC. Protein: CASSYSTGGSYEQYF.

This clonotype was detected only once. The CDR3 region has the DNA TGTGCCAGCAGCGTAGGCCCCGAGGACGGGTACGAGCAGTACTTC. Amino acids: CASSVGPEDGYEQYF. This chain links TRBV9 with TRBJ2-7, with D hard to call. The V and J ends lost 0 bases and 4 bases respectively, with 14 bases between them. This CDR3 comprises 15 residues. Per germline, CDR1 SGDLS and CDR2 YYNGEE.

As for this clonotype: At one of its ends the junction is not consistent with the germline gene, which may arise from a read error. J is TRBJ2-2 and V is TRBV5-4; a possible D gene is TRBD2 (5 bases). This CDR3 is 14 amino acids long. Per germline, CDR1 SGHNT and CDR2 YYREEE (reference sequence). The CDR3 reads CASSLETNTGELLF. The CDR3 region has the DNA TGTGCCAGCAGCTTGGAAACGAACACCGGGGAGCTGTTATTT.

This sequence joins TRBV6-5 and TRBJ2-7; 7 bases match TRBD2. The CDR3 is made up of 15 amino acids. V was clipped by 1 base and J by 3 bases; unmatched bases: 6. Germline V gene sequence: CDR1 MNHEY, CDR2 SVGAGI. CDR3 nucleotides: TGTGCCAGCAGTTACTACGGCGGGAGCTACTACGAGCAGTACTTC. Residues: CASSYYGGSYYEQYF.

The table lists this clonotype with a few counts. The chain is built from TRBV12-3 or TRBV12-4 and TRBJ2-7; D tentatively fits TRBD1 or TRBD2 (5 bases each). V gave up 7 bases and J gave up 2 bases, with 9 bases separating them. This CDR3 region has 12 residues. The CDR3 loop is CASTRDPYEQYF. The CDR3 region has the DNA TGTGCCAGCACCAGGGACCCCTACGAGCAGTACTTC.

This clonotype was recorded a few times. The rearrangement uses TRBV29-1 and TRBJ2-3; possibly TRBD1 for D (6 bases). Trimming removed 4 bases at V and 0 bases at J, with 14 bases between. The CDR3 has 15 residues. Per the germline V gene, CDR1 is SQVTM and CDR2 is ANQGSEA. The DNA of the CDR3 is TGCAGCGTTGCCCAGGGGTCCGGAAGCACAGATACGCAGTATTTT. Its protein product is CSVAQGSGSTDTQYF.

There are many counts of this clonotype. The chain employs TRBV5-1 and TRBJ2-3; 8 bases match TRBD2. The CDR3 extends over 14 amino acids. The germline gives CDR1 SGHRS, CDR2 YFSETQ. Trimming removed 5 bases from V and 2 bases from J; junction bases left unmatched: 4. CDR3: CASRGLVPTDTQYF. CDR3 in DNA: TGCGCCAGCAGGGGACTAGTGCCCACAGATACGCAGTATTTT.

This clonotype was counted at least ten times. The rearrangement joins TRBV12-3 or TRBV12-4 to TRBJ2-7, with D possibly matching TRBD1 (6 bases). The CDR3 has 15 residues. The ends were cut back, 2 bases at V and 1 base at J, with 12 bases in the middle. In DNA form, the CDR3 reads TGTGCCAGCAGTTTAACGGCAGGGGTGTCCTACGAGCAGTACTTC. Its translation is CASSLTAGVSYEQYF.

This clonotype was counted between two and nine times. The CDR3 DNA is TGCAGTGCTAGAGGCCTGCGGGAGCTCGGGGTAGATACGCAGTATTTT. Translating it yields CSARGLRELGVDTQYF. The chain joins TRBV20-1 to TRBJ2-3; TRBD2 matches 7 bases. V dropped 1 base and J dropped 5; count of bases not matched to a gene: 12. The CDR3 is made up of 16 amino acids. CDR1 is DFQATT, CDR2 SNEGSKA, per germline (reference sequence).

CDR3 sequence (DNA): TGTGCCAGCAGTTACGACGGGGGAAATTTGGACTATGGCTACACCTTC. Amino acid sequence: CASSYDGGNLDYGYTF. The chain couples TRBV6-5 to TRBJ1-2, with D perhaps TRBD1 (5 bases). CDR1 is MNHEY and CDR2 is SVGAGI in the germline V gene. The CDR3 contains 16 residues. V lost 2 bases and J lost 3, with 16 bases in between.

This clonotype was recorded a few times. The chain links TRBV5-1 to TRBJ2-3; D remains unclear. The CDR3 extends over 14 amino acids. V lost 6 bases to trimming and J lost 0 bases, with 11 bases between them. The germline CDR1 and CDR2 sequences are SGHRS and YFSETQ. CDR3 protein: CASTVGHSTDTQYF. DNA for the CDR3: TGCGCCAGCACGGTTGGTCACAGCACAGATACGCAGTATTTT.

This clonotype was recorded a few times. V is TRBV5-1 and J is TRBJ2-1; TRBD1 matches 7 bases. The CDR3 runs to 11 residues. Trimming removed 4 bases from V and 15 bases from J; junction bases left unmatched: 7. CDR1 is SGHRS and CDR2 is YFSETQ in the germline V gene. The CDR3 reads CASSPDRVPFF. In DNA form, the CDR3 reads TGCGCCAGCAGCCCAGACAGGGTCCCGTTCTTC.

This sequence joins TRBV6-2 or TRBV6-3 and TRBJ2-7; 12 bases are shared with TRBD1. Germline V gives CDR1 MNHEY, CDR2 SVGEGT. Trimming at V came to 4 bases and at J to 1 base, leaving 17 bases not matched to a gene. The CDR3 runs to 20 residues. CDR3 residues: CASSFKLHLGTGGRSYEQYF. The CDR3 DNA is TGTGCCAGCAGTTTTAAGTTACATCTCGGGACAGGGGGCAGATCCTACGAGCAGTACTTC.

This clonotype has just a few counts. The chain combines TRBV2 with TRBJ2-4; D is perhaps TRBD2 (6 bases). Trimming removed 7 bases at V and 6 bases at J, with 19 bases between. The CDR3 totals 15 residues. CDR1 is SNHLY and CDR2 is FYNNEI in the germline V gene. For the CDR3, the DNA is TGTGCCAGCATTAGGGACTCCAGATCCGGAAACATTCAGTACTTC. Its translation is CASIRDSRSGNIQYF.

V usage is TRBV10-3 and J usage is TRBJ2-5; 16 bases agree with TRBD2. Germline V CDR1 and CDR2: ENHRY, SYGVKD. Trimming at V came to 6 bases and at J to 5 bases, leaving 9 bases not matched to a gene. The CDR3 covers 17 residues. This CDR3 reads CAISTQGLAGGPETQYF. The CDR3 nucleotides are TGTGCCATCAGCACCCAGGGACTAGCGGGAGGGCCGGAGACCCAGTACTTC.

The rearrangement links TRBV4-3 to TRBJ2-7, with 8 nucleotides matching TRBD2. Unmatched junction bases numbered 3, after V lost 2 bases and J lost 0 bases. This CDR3 contains 15 residues. Germline V gene lookup returns CDR1 LGHNA and CDR2 YSLEER. CDR3: CASSQMTSASYEQYF. The DNA for the CDR3 is TGCGCCAGCAGCCAAATGACTAGCGCCTCCTACGAGCAGTACTTC.

The chain employs TRBV7-2 and TRBJ2-7, with 7 bases matching TRBD1. With V trimmed by 4 bases and J by 1 base, 4 bases remained unmatched. Germline-derived CDR1 and CDR2 are SGHTA and FQGNSA. The CDR3 loop spans 14 amino acids. The CDR3 is CASSSDRISYEQYF. CDR3 nucleotide sequence: TGTGCCAGCAGCTCGGACAGGATTTCCTACGAGCAGTACTTC.

This clonotype was counted a few times. The chain is built from TRBV20-1 and TRBJ2-2, with 8 positions matching TRBD2. V dropped 6 bases and J dropped 6; count of bases not matched to a gene: 6. CDR1 is DFQATT and CDR2 is SNEGSKA in the germline V gene (reference sequence). This CDR3 is built from 13 residues. The CDR3 sequence: CSASTSVAGELFF. In nucleotides, the CDR3 is TGCAGTGCCTCGACTAGCGTGGCCGGGGAGCTGTTTTTT.

The rearrangement joins TRBV6-2 or TRBV6-3 to TRBJ1-1, with TRBD1 as a possible D gene (6 bases). Trimming took off 6 bases at V and 4 bases at J, with 18 bases between the two ends. Germline V CDR1 and CDR2: MNHEY, SVGEGT. The CDR3 sequence is 15 residues long. CDR3 nucleotides: TGTGCCAGCAGGACAACAGGGTTTTGGTCCACTGAAGCTTTCTTT. Amino acids: CASRTTGFWSTEAFF.

This clonotype was found a few times. V usage is TRBV7-4 and J usage is TRBJ2-7; D uncertain. Trimming removed 4 bases at V and 5 bases at J, with 21 bases between. Germline V gene data show CDR1 as SGHVT and CDR2 as SQSDAQ. This CDR3 contains 16 residues. CDR3 amino acids: CASSSFVASYDHEQYF. In DNA, the CDR3 is TGTGCCAGCAGCTCCTTTGTAGCAAGTTACGACCACGAGCAGTACTTC.

The chain uses TRBV7-2 and TRBJ2-5; possible D gene TRBD1, 6 bases. This CDR3 contains 15 residues. Trimming pared 7 bases from V and 4 bases from J, leaving 19 bases between. Germline values: CDR1 SGHTA, CDR2 FQGNSA. The CDR3 bases are TGTGCCAGCACCCCAATAGGGGGAGCAAGAGAGACCCAGTACTTC. This gives the protein CASTPIGGARETQYF.